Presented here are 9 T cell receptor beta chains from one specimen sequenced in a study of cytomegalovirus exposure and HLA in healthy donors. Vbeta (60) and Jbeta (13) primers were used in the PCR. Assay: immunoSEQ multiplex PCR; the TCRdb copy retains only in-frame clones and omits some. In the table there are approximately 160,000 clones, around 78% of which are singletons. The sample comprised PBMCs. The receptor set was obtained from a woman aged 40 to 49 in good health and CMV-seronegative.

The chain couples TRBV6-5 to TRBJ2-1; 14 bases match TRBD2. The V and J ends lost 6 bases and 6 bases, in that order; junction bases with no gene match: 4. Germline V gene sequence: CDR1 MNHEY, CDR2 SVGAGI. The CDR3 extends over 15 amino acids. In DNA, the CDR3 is TGTGCCAGCAGCCAGGGACTAGCGGGAGCCAATGAGCAGTTCTTC. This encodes CASSQGLAGANEQFF.

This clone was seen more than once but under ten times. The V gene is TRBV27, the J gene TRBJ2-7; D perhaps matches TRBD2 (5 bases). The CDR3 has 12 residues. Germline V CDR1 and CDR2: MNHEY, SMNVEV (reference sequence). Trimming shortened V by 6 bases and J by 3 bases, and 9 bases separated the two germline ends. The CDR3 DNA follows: TGTGCCAGCAGAATCGGGGACTACGAGCAGTACTTC. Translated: CASRIGDYEQYF.

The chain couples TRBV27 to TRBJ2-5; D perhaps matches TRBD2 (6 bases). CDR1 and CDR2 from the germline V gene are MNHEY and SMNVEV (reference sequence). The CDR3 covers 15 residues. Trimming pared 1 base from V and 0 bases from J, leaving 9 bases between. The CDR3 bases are TGTGCCAGCAGTTTATTAGGCGGGGACCAAGAGACCCAGTACTTC. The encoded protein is CASSLLGGDQETQYF.

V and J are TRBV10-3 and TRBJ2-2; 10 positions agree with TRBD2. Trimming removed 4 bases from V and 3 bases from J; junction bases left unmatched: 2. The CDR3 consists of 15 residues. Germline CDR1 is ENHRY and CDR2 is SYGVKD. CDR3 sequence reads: CAISASGSYTGELFF. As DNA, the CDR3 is TGTGCCATCAGTGCTAGCGGGAGTTACACCGGGGAGCTGTTTTTT.

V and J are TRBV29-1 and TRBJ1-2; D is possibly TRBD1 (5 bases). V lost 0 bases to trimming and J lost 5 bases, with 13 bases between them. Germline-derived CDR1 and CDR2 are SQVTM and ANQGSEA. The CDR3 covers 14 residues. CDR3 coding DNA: TGCAGCGTTGAAGAGGGGGGAAATTTGTATGGCTACACCTTC. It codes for CSVEEGGNLYGYTF. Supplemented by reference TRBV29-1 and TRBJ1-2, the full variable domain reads SAVISQKPSRDICQRGTSLTIQCQVDSQVTMMFWYRQQPGQSLTLIATANQGSEATYESGFVIDKFPISRPNLTFSTLTVSNMSPEDSSIYLCSVEEGGNLYGYTFGSGTRLTVV.

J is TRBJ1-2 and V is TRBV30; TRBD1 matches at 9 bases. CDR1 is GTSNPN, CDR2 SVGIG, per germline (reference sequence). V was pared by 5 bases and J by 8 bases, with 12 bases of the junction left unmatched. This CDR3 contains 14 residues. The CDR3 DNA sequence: TGTGCCTGGGAAACCGGGACAGGGTTCGACGGCTACACCTTC. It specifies CAWETGTGFDGYTF.

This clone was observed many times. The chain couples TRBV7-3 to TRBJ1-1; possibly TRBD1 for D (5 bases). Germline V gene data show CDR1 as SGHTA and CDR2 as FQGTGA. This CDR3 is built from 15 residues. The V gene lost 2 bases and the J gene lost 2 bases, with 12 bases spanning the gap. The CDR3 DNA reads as TGTGCCAGCAGCTTAGGGGGGTTAGGAAACACTGAAGCTTTCTTT. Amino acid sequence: CASSLGGLGNTEAFF.

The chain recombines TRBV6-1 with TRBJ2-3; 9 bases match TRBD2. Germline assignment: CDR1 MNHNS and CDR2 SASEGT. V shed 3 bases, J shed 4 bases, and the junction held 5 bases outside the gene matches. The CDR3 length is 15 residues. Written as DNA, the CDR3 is TGTGCCAGCAGTGAGGCTAGCGGGAATGCAGATACGCAGTATTTT. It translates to CASSEASGNADTQYF.

The CDR3 region is CASSLPGQTNTEAFF. The CDR3 nucleotides read TGTGCCAGCAGTTTACCGGGACAGACCAACACTGAAGCTTTCTTT. The chain links TRBV28 to TRBJ1-1; 7 bases align to TRBD1. Germline loops: CDR1 MDHEN, CDR2 SYDVKM. J lost 2 bases, V lost 2 bases, and 5 bases had no gene match. The CDR3 sequence is 15 residues long. The whole variable domain, remainder taken from reference TRBV28 and TRBJ1-1, is DVKVTQSSRYLVKRTGEKVFLECVQDMDHENMFWYRQDPGLGLRLIYFSYDVKMKEKGDIPEGYSVSREKKERFSLILESASTNQTSMYLCASSLPGQTNTEAFFGQGTRLTVV.